This T cell receptor beta chain was identified during a study of T cell repertoires in cytomegalovirus infection. With 7 bases removed from V and 0 bases from J, the gap between germline ends came to 9 bases. CDR1 and CDR2 from the germline V gene are SQVTM and ANQGSEA. The CDR3 is made up of 12 amino acids. As concerns this clonotype: Its antigen remains unidentified.

One entry per CDR3 protein results from TCRdb running MiXCR on the reads. In the table there are hundreds of thousands of distinct CDR3 sequences, about 33% of which are singletons. V usage is TRBV29-1 and J usage is TRBJ1-1, with a possible D match to TRBD1 (6 bases). This TCR was recovered from a human donor in good health (CMV status not recorded). Some clones in this sample may be carry-over from other donors' samples. Sequences were derived from cultured CD8+ T cells from PBMCs, sampled from culture after CMV antigen stimulation. CDR3 loop: CSADSLNTEAFF. The CDR3 DNA reads TGCAGCGCGGACAGTTTGAACACTGAAGCTTTCTTT.